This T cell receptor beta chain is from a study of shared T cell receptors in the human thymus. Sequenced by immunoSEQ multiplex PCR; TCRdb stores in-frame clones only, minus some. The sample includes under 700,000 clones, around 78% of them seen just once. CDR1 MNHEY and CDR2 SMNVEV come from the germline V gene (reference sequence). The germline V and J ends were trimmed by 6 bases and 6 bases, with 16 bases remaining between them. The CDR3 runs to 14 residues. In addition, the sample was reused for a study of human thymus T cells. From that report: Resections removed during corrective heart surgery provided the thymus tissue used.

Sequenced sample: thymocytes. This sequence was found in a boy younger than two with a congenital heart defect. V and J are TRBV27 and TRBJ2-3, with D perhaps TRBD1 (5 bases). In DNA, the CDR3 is TGTGCCAGCAGGGGGCCCCGACCCGTGGATACGCAGTATTTT. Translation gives CASRGPRPVDTQYF.